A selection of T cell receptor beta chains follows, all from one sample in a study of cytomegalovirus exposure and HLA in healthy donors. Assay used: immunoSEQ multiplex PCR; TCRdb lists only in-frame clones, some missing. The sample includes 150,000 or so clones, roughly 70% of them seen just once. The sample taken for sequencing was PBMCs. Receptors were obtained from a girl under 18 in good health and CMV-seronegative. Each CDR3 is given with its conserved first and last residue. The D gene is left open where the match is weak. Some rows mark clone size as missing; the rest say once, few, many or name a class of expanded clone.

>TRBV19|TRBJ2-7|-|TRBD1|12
CASSRQGYEQYF
TGTGCCAGTAGTAGACAGGGCTACGAGCAGTACTTC
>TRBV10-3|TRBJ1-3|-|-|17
CAISTTKEDQRGHTIYF
TGTGCCATCAGTACAACCAAGGAGGACCAACGCGGACACACCATATATTTT
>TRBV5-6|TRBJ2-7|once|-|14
CASSLVGADYEQYF
TGTGCCAGCAGCTTGGTGGGAGCCGACTACGAGCAGTACTTC
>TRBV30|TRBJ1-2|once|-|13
CAWSMGPTYGYTF
TGTGCCTGGAGTATGGGGCCGACTTATGGCTACACCTTC
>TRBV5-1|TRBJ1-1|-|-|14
CASSLGGGRTEAFF
TGCGCCAGCAGCTTGGGGGGGGGACGGACTGAAGCTTTCTTT
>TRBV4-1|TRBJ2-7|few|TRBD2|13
CASGGGEVYEQYF
TGCGCCAGCGGCGGGGGGGAAGTCTACGAGCAGTACTTC
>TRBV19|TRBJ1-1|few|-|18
CASRSEEVGASLPTEAFF
TGTGCCAGTAGATCGGAGGAGGTGGGGGCCTCCTTGCCCACTGAAGCTTTCTTT
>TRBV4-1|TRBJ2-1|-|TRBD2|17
CASSQEISGGPYNEQFF
TGCGCCAGCAGCCAAGAAATTAGCGGGGGACCATACAATGAGCAGTTCTTC
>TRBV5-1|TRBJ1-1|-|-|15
CASKREDMGNTEAFF
TGCGCCAGCAAAAGAGAGGACATGGGGAACACTGAAGCTTTCTTT
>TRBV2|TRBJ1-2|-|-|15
CASSGQGNHNYGYTF
TGTGCCAGCAGTGGCCAGGGGAATCATAACTATGGCTACACCTTC
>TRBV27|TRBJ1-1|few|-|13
CASSLAGNTEAFF
TGTGCCAGCAGTTTAGCAGGGAACACTGAAGCTTTCTTT
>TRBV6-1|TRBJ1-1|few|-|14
CASRDSLLFPEGFF
TGTGCCAGCAGAGACAGCCTACTTTTTCCGGAAGGTTTCTTT
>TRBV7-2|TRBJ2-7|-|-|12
CASSPHAGEQYF
TGTGCCAGCAGCCCCCACGCGGGAGAGCAGTACTTC
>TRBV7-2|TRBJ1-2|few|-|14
CASSPREIHYGYTF
TGTGCCAGCAGCCCTAGGGAGATCCACTATGGCTACACCTTC
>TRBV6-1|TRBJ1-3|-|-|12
CASNRVGNTIYF
TGTGCCAGCAACAGGGTCGGAAACACCATATATTTT
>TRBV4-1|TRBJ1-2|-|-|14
CASSQARNSDGYTF
TGCGCCAGCAGCCAAGCCAGAAATTCCGATGGCTACACCTTC
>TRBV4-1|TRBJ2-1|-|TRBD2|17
CASSPEGWGTSKYEQFF
TGCGCCAGCAGCCCAGAGGGTTGGGGGACTAGCAAGTATGAGCAGTTCTTC
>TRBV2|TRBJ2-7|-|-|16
CASRNNLQVVGYEQYF
TGTGCCAGCAGGAACAACCTACAGGTTGTCGGATACGAGCAGTACTTC
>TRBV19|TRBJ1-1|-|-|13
CASSGTRGTEAFF
TGTGCCAGTAGTGGGACACGGGGTACTGAAGCTTTCTTT
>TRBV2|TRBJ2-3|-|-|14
CASSLASGTDTQYF
TGTGCCAGCAGCCTAGCATCAGGCACAGATACGCAGTATTTT
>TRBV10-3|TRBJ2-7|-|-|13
CAITEREAGEQYF
TGTGCCATCACTGAGAGGGAGGCTGGAGAGCAGTACTTC
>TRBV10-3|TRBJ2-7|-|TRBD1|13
CAIWTGKGYEQYF
TGTGCCATATGGACAGGGAAGGGGTACGAGCAGTACTTC
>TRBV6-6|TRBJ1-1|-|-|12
CASKDLNTEAFF
TGTGCCAGCAAGGACTTGAACACTGAAGCTTTCTTT
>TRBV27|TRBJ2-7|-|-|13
CASSSYLYGEQYF
TGTGCCAGCAGTTCGTACCTCTATGGCGAGCAGTACTTC
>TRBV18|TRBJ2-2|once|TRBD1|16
CASSPFPGGATGELFF
TGTGCCAGCTCACCATTCCCAGGGGGCGCAACCGGGGAGCTGTTTTTT
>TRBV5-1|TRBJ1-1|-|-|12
CASGRGPSEAFF
TGCGCCAGTGGCAGGGGCCCGTCTGAAGCTTTCTTT
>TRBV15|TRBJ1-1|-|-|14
CATQGSRANTEAFF
TGTGCCACGCAGGGGTCCCGAGCGAACACTGAAGCTTTCTTT
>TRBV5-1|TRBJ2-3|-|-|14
CASRGEAAVDTQYF
TGCGCCAGCCGAGGAGAGGCGGCGGTAGATACGCAGTATTTT
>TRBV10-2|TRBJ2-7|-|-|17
CASSDPRGTAKVREQYF
TGCGCCAGCAGTGACCCTCGGGGGACCGCAAAAGTACGGGAGCAGTACTTC
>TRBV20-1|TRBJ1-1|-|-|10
CSAETPAMIF
TGCAGTGCTGAGACACCGGCCATGATCTTT
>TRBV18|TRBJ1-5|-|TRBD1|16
CASSPTTGNVNQPQHF
TGTGCCAGCTCACCGACGACAGGGAATGTAAATCAGCCCCAGCATTTT
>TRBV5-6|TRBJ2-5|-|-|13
CASSSPQGETQYF
TGTGCCAGCAGCTCACCCCAGGGGGAGACCCAGTACTTC
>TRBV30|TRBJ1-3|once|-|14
CAYAQDSSGNTIYF
TGTGCCTACGCCCAGGACAGCTCTGGAAACACCATATATTTT
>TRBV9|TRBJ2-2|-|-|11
CASSRSGELFF
TGTGCCAGCAGCAGGAGCGGGGAGCTGTTTTTT
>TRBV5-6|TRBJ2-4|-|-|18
CASSLALFSVEAKNIQYF
TGTGCCAGCAGCTTGGCTTTGTTCAGCGTGGAAGCCAAAAACATTCAGTACTTC
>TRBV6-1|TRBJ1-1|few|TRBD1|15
CASSDRQGGNTEAFF
TGTGCCAGCAGTGACAGACAGGGTGGGAACACTGAAGCTTTCTTT
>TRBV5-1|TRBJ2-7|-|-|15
CASSLVAGATYEQYF
TGCGCCAGCAGCTTGGTTGCGGGGGCGACCTACGAGCAGTACTTC
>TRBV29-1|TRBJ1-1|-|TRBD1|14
CSVERTGRNTEAFF
TGCAGCGTTGAAAGGACAGGGAGGAACACTGAAGCTTTCTTT
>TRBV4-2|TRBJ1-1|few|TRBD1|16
CASSPGQGAMNTEAFF
TGTGCCAGCAGCCCCGGACAGGGGGCCATGAACACTGAAGCTTTCTTT
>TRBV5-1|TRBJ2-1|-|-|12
CASSFAGNEQFF
TGCGCCAGCAGCTTCGCGGGGAATGAGCAGTTCTTC
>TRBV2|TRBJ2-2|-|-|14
CASLLGQTTGELFF
TGTGCCAGCCTACTGGGCCAGACCACCGGGGAGCTGTTTTTT
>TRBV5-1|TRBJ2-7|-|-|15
CASSPGDGGYYEQYF
TGCGCCAGCAGCCCGGGTGACGGCGGGTACTACGAGCAGTACTTC
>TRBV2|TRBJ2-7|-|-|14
CATSGAGSSYEQYF
TGTGCCACCTCAGGGGCTGGATCTTCCTACGAGCAGTACTTC
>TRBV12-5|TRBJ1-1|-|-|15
CASGGRRARDTEAFF
TGTGCTAGTGGCGGTCGGCGGGCCCGGGACACTGAAGCTTTCTTT
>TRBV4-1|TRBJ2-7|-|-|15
CASSLLRGSSYEQYF
TGCGCCAGCAGCCTCCTACGGGGGAGCTCCTACGAGCAGTACTTC
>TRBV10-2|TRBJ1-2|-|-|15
CASRATGERGVGYTF
TGCGCCAGCCGTGCGACAGGAGAGAGGGGAGTTGGCTACACCTTC
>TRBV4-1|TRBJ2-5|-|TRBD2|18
CASSQDLAGGLSRETQYF
TGCGCCAGCAGCCAAGATCTTGCGGGGGGGCTCTCGAGAGAGACCCAGTACTTC
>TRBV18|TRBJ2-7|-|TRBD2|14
CATQEVAGGHEQYF
TGTGCCACCCAGGAGGTAGCGGGGGGCCACGAGCAGTACTTC
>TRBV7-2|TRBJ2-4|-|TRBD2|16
CASSITSGGAKNIQYF
TGTGCCAGCAGCATAACTAGCGGGGGAGCCAAAAACATTCAGTACTTC
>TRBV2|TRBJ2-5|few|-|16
CASSPDSLNPQETQYF
TGTGCCAGCAGCCCGGACAGCCTTAACCCGCAAGAGACCCAGTACTTC
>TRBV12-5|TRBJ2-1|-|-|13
CASGLTAGWEQFF
TGTGCTAGTGGTTTGACGGCGGGATGGGAGCAGTTCTTC
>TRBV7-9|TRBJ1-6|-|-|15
CASSLEGGVQSPLHF
TGTGCCAGCAGCTTGGAGGGGGGGGTTCAGTCACCCCTCCACTTT
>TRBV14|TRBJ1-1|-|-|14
CASRAGEMNTEAFF
TGTGCCAGCAGGGCAGGGGAGATGAACACTGAAGCTTTCTTT
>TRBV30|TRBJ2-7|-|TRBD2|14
CAWSPGGPSYEQYF
TGTGCCTGGAGTCCGGGGGGACCTAGCTACGAGCAGTACTTC
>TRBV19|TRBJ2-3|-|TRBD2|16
CASSSLERGGTDTQYF
TGTGCCAGTAGTTCCCTCGAGCGGGGGGGCACAGATACGCAGTATTTT
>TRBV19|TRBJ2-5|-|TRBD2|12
CASSPLAGVQYF
TGTGCCAGTAGTCCACTAGCGGGGGTCCAGTACTTC
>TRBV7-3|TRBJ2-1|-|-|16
CASSLTSRVSYNEQFF
TGTGCCAGCAGCTTAACCTCCCGAGTCTCCTACAATGAGCAGTTCTTC
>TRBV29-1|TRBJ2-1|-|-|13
CSVEESMYGEQFF
TGCAGCGTAGAGGAGAGTATGTATGGTGAGCAGTTCTTC
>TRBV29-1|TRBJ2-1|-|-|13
CSVSQSSYNEQFF
TGCAGCGTTTCCCAGTCCTCCTACAATGAGCAGTTCTTC